The entry below describes one T cell receptor beta chain. The data originate from a study of blood T cell repertoires in COVID-19. Original handling: Amplification with reference gene primers provided the estimates of nucleated cell counts. Produced via immunoSEQ multiplex PCR; TCRdb's table is partial and in-frame only. Clonal size and the V and J genes are those of that table, whereas D and trimming came from the DNA. The sample consists of roughly 200,000 clones, 80% to 90% of them appearing once. This CDR3 has 13 residues. V was cut by 4 bases and J by 2 bases, with 8 bases left in between. The germline CDR1 and CDR2 sequences are SEHNR and FQNEAQ (reference sequence).

The receptor's source is a man aged 55 to 70 with acute or convalescent COVID-19. The source material was peripheral blood. The J gene is TRBJ1-2, the V gene TRBV7-9; possible D gene TRBD1, 5 bases. The CDR3 is CASSSGLNYGYTF. The CDR3 DNA reads as TGTGCCAGCAGCTCGGGACTGAACTATGGCTACACCTTC.